This T cell receptor beta chain is drawn from a study of graft-versus-host responses after intestinal transplantation. At the level of the study: Multivisceral, liver-intestinal, or isolated intestinal grafts were transplanted into recipients. Induction using anti-thymocyte globulin, followed by tacrolimus and steroids for 2 to 4 years, was given to all recipients. Regarding the study as a whole: The highest levels of circulating GvH clones went along with early declines in HvG clones after transplant. The presence of high graft-versus-host to host-versus-graft clonal ratios in allografts characterized patients with graft-donor T cell macrochimerism.

Concerning this clone: Its antigen is undetermined.

Using immunoSEQ multiplex PCR, the repertoire was profiled, and TCRdb retains in-frame clones only, with some absent. The data contain roughly 100,000 clones, 87% of them singletons. The germline V gene has CDR1 MGHDK and CDR2 SYGVNS. V lost 7 bases, J lost 10 bases, and 14 bases stayed unmatched. This CDR3 comprises 15 residues. This receptor was identified in a human donor who received an intestinal transplant. The chain combines TRBV25-1 with TRBJ2-1, with 9 bases aligning to TRBD2. The sample consisted of unstimulated CD4+ T cells sorted from spleen or lymph node cells, taken before intestinal transplant. The CDR3 DNA is TGTGCCAGCAACCGAGCGGGAGGAGCGCTAGGGGAGCAGTTCTTC. It encodes CASNRAGGALGEQFF.